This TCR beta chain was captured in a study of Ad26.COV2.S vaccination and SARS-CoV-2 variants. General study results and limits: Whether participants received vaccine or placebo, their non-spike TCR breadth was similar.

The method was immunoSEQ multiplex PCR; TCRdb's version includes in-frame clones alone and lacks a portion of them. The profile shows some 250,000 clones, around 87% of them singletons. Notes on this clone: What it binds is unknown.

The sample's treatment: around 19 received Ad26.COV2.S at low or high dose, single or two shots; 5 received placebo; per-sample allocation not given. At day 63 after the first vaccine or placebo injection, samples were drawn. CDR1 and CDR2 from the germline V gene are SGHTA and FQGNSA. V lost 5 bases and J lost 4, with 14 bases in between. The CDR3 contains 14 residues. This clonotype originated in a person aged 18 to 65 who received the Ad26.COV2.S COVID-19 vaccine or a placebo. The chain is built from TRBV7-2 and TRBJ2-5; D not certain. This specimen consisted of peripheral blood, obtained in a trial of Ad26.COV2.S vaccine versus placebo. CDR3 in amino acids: CASSPQMSGETQYF. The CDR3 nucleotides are TGTGCCAGCAGCCCTCAAATGTCGGGAGAGACCCAGTACTTC.